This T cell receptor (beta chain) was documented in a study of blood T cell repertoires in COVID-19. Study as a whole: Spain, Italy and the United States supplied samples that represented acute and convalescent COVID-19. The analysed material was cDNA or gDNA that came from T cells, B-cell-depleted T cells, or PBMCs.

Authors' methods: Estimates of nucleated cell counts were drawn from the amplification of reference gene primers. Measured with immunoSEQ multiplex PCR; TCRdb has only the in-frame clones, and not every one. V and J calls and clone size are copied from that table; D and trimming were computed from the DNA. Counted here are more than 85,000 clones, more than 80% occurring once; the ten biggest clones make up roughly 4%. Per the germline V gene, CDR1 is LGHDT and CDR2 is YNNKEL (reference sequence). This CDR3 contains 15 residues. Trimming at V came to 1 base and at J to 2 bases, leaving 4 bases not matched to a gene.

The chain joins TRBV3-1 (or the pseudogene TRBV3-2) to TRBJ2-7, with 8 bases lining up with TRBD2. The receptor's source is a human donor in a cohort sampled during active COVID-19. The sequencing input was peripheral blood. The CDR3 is CASSQVLAAPYEQYF. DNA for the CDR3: TGTGCCAGCAGCCAAGTACTAGCGGCTCCCTACGAGCAGTACTTC.